A selection of T cell receptor beta chains follows, all from one sample in a study of cytomegalovirus exposure and HLA in healthy donors. TCRdb keeps only in-frame clones here, not all; method: immunoSEQ multiplex PCR. The table includes about 160,000 clones, roughly 80% detected once. The sequenced sample was PBMCs. The receptor set was obtained from a woman aged 40 to 50 in good health and CMV-seronegative. Both conserved end residues are part of each CDR3. A D gene is named only where the DNA matches it firmly. Not every row has a clone size; where given, it reads once, few, many or a size class.

J gene: TRBJ2-1
D gene: TRBD1
V gene: TRBV5-4
clone size: once
CDR3 protein: CASSRQGGDIYNEQFF
CDR3 DNA: TGTGCCAGCAGCCGACAGGGCGGAGACATCTACAATGAGCAGTTCTTC

J gene: TRBJ1-2
D gene: .
V gene: TRBV28
clone size: .
CDR3 protein: CAIRAPYAYGYTF
CDR3 DNA: TGTGCCATCAGAGCACCATACGCCTATGGCTACACCTTC

J gene: TRBJ1-1
D gene: TRBD1
V gene: TRBV5-1
clone size: .
CDR3 protein: CASNRGTGGTNTEAFF
CDR3 DNA: TGCGCCAGCAACAGAGGGACAGGGGGCACGAACACTGAAGCTTTCTTT

J gene: TRBJ2-5
D gene: .
V gene: TRBV5-1
clone size: once
CDR3 protein: CASSKGRFQETQYF
CDR3 DNA: TGCGCCAGCAGCAAGGGGCGCTTTCAAGAGACCCAGTACTTC

J gene: TRBJ1-5
D gene: .
V gene: TRBV7-9
clone size: .
CDR3 protein: CASSYSVNSNQPQHF
CDR3 DNA: TGTGCCAGCAGCTATAGTGTGAATAGCAATCAGCCCCAGCATTTT

J gene: TRBJ1-4
D gene: .
V gene: TRBV27
clone size: once
CDR3 protein: CASSSLNSNRALNEKLFF
CDR3 DNA: TGTGCCAGCAGTTCCCTCAACTCCAACAGAGCCCTTAATGAAAAACTGTTTTTT

J gene: TRBJ1-2
D gene: TRBD1
V gene: TRBV5-6
clone size: .
CDR3 protein: CASSLVGQSGYTF
CDR3 DNA: TGTGCCAGCAGCTTGGTGGGACAGAGTGGCTACACCTTC

J gene: TRBJ2-3
D gene: TRBD2
V gene: TRBV6-1
clone size: .
CDR3 protein: CASSETSGGPDTQYF
CDR3 DNA: TGTGCCAGCAGTGAGACTAGCGGGGGGCCAGATACGCAGTATTTT

J gene: TRBJ2-1
D gene: TRBD1
V gene: TRBV5-8
clone size: .
CDR3 protein: CASSWTRSGQGYNEQFF
CDR3 DNA: TGTGCCAGCAGCTGGACCCGGTCGGGACAGGGATACAATGAGCAGTTCTTC

J gene: TRBJ1-1
D gene: TRBD1
V gene: TRBV10-2
clone size: .
CDR3 protein: CASSTTGRVAFF
CDR3 DNA: TGCGCCAGCAGCACGACAGGGCGGGTAGCTTTCTTT

J gene: TRBJ2-7
D gene: .
V gene: TRBV6-1
clone size: .
CDR3 protein: CASSELLTGSFYEQYF
CDR3 DNA: TGTGCCAGCAGTGAACTGCTGACAGGCAGTTTCTACGAGCAGTACTTC

J gene: TRBJ1-1
D gene: .
V gene: TRBV7-6
clone size: .
CDR3 protein: CASSLGSGPYTEAFF
CDR3 DNA: TGTGCCAGCAGCTTAGGTTCAGGGCCTTACACTGAAGCTTTCTTT

J gene: TRBJ1-3
D gene: .
V gene: TRBV6-6
clone size: .
CDR3 protein: CASSHGQPGNTIYF
CDR3 DNA: TGTGCCAGCAGTCACGGACAGCCTGGAAACACCATATATTTT

J gene: TRBJ2-3
D gene: TRBD2
V gene: TRBV5-1
clone size: .
CDR3 protein: CASSLAAGEFGTDTQYF
CDR3 DNA: TGCGCCAGCAGCTTGGCAGCGGGGGAATTCGGCACAGATACGCAGTATTTT

J gene: TRBJ1-2
D gene: .
V gene: TRBV19
clone size: few
CDR3 protein: CASSIPGALHNYGYTF
CDR3 DNA: TGTGCCAGTAGTATACCAGGGGCTCTCCATAACTATGGCTACACCTTC

J gene: TRBJ2-1
D gene: TRBD2
V gene: TRBV5-4
clone size: .
CDR3 protein: CASSSWGSGGRKFF
CDR3 DNA: TGTGCCAGCAGCTCCTGGGGTAGCGGGGGAAGGAAGTTCTTC

J gene: TRBJ1-5
D gene: .
V gene: TRBV5-6
clone size: .
CDR3 protein: CASSSFAGNQPQHF
CDR3 DNA: TGTGCCAGCAGCTCCTTTGCAGGGAATCAGCCCCAGCATTTT

J gene: TRBJ1-1
D gene: .
V gene: TRBV13
clone size: .
CDR3 protein: CASSWTKFGGTEAFF
CDR3 DNA: TGTGCCAGCAGCTGGACGAAATTCGGGGGGACTGAAGCTTTCTTT

J gene: TRBJ2-1
D gene: .
V gene: TRBV2
clone size: .
CDR3 protein: CASSPNIRGNEQFF
CDR3 DNA: TGTGCCAGCAGCCCCAACATTCGCGGGAATGAGCAGTTCTTC

J gene: TRBJ2-3
D gene: TRBD2
V gene: TRBV5-1
clone size: .
CDR3 protein: CASSLLERGTTDTQYF
CDR3 DNA: TGCGCCAGCAGCTTGCTGGAGCGGGGGACCACAGATACGCAGTATTTT

J gene: TRBJ2-7
D gene: TRBD1
V gene: TRBV27
clone size: .
CDR3 protein: CASTGQEAYEQYF
CDR3 DNA: TGTGCCAGCACCGGACAGGAGGCCTACGAGCAGTACTTC

J gene: TRBJ2-2
D gene: .
V gene: TRBV27
clone size: once
CDR3 protein: CASSSRQANTGELFF
CDR3 DNA: TGTGCCAGCAGTTCCCGACAGGCGAACACCGGGGAGCTGTTTTTT

J gene: TRBJ2-1
D gene: .
V gene: TRBV10-1
clone size: few
CDR3 protein: CASSQVHSSYNEQFF
CDR3 DNA: TGCGCCAGCAGTCAGGTCCACAGCTCCTACAATGAGCAGTTCTTC

J gene: TRBJ2-2
D gene: .
V gene: TRBV15
clone size: .
CDR3 protein: CATSGGWGPSTGELFF
CDR3 DNA: TGTGCCACCAGCGGCGGGTGGGGGCCGAGCACCGGGGAGCTGTTTTTT

J gene: TRBJ2-3
D gene: TRBD2
V gene: TRBV29-1
clone size: .
CDR3 protein: CSVETSAPDTQYF
CDR3 DNA: TGCAGCGTCGAGACTAGCGCTCCAGATACGCAGTATTTT

J gene: TRBJ2-2
D gene: .
V gene: TRBV7-2
clone size: .
CDR3 protein: CASKTGAAGATGELFF
CDR3 DNA: TGTGCCAGCAAGACCGGTGCAGCTGGGGCCACCGGGGAGCTGTTTTTT

J gene: TRBJ2-2
D gene: .
V gene: TRBV2
clone size: .
CDR3 protein: CASSLPGELFF
CDR3 DNA: TGTGCCAGCAGTCTACCCGGGGAGCTGTTTTTT

J gene: TRBJ2-3
D gene: TRBD1
V gene: TRBV10-1
clone size: .
CDR3 protein: CASGTGTSTDTQYF
CDR3 DNA: TGCGCCAGCGGGACAGGGACTAGCACAGATACGCAGTATTTT

J gene: TRBJ2-5
D gene: TRBD2
V gene: TRBV7-6
clone size: .
CDR3 protein: CASSLWTSGVRRGETQYF
CDR3 DNA: TGTGCCAGCAGCTTATGGACTAGCGGGGTCCGCCGAGGGGAGACCCAGTACTTC

J gene: TRBJ2-7
D gene: .
V gene: TRBV11-3
clone size: .
CDR3 protein: CASSPQGSAYEQYF
CDR3 DNA: TGTGCCAGCAGCCCGCAGGGGTCAGCCTACGAGCAGTACTTC

J gene: TRBJ2-7
D gene: .
V gene: TRBV5-4
clone size: .
CDR3 protein: CASSTGGITYEQYF
CDR3 DNA: TGTGCCAGCAGCACGGGGGGCATAACCTACGAGCAGTACTTC

J gene: TRBJ1-2
D gene: TRBD1
V gene: TRBV23-1
clone size: few
CDR3 protein: CASSQLGTGWRFGYTF
CDR3 DNA: TGCGCCAGCAGTCAATTGGGGACAGGGTGGAGATTTGGCTACACCTTC

J gene: TRBJ2-7
D gene: TRBD2
V gene: TRBV2
clone size: .
CDR3 protein: CASSVRGGEEQYF
CDR3 DNA: TGTGCCAGCAGTGTTCGGGGGGGTGAAGAGCAGTACTTC

J gene: TRBJ1-2
D gene: .
V gene: TRBV9
clone size: once
CDR3 protein: CASSVDPSSSGSGDGYTF
CDR3 DNA: TGTGCCAGCAGCGTAGACCCAAGTTCTTCAGGTAGCGGGGATGGCTACACCTTC

J gene: TRBJ1-2
D gene: TRBD1
V gene: TRBV5-6
clone size: .
CDR3 protein: CASSIWTGAYTF
CDR3 DNA: TGTGCCAGCAGCATCTGGACAGGGGCCTACACCTTC

J gene: TRBJ1-5
D gene: .
V gene: TRBV19
clone size: .
CDR3 protein: CASSIGWRAGINNQPQHF
CDR3 DNA: TGTGCCAGTAGTATAGGGTGGAGGGCGGGCATTAACAATCAGCCCCAGCATTTT

J gene: TRBJ2-2
D gene: .
V gene: TRBV5-1
clone size: .
CDR3 protein: CASSATSPGELFF
CDR3 DNA: TGCGCCAGCAGCGCCACAAGTCCCGGGGAGCTGTTTTTT

J gene: TRBJ2-1
D gene: TRBD2
V gene: TRBV5-8
clone size: .
CDR3 protein: CASSLPGLAAGRGFF
CDR3 DNA: TGTGCCAGCAGCTTGCCGGGACTAGCGGCCGGGAGGGGGTTCTTC

J gene: TRBJ2-7
D gene: TRBD1
V gene: TRBV28
clone size: .
CDR3 protein: CASSPAGTGPYEQYF
CDR3 DNA: TGTGCCAGCAGTCCTGCCGGGACAGGGCCCTACGAGCAGTACTTC

J gene: TRBJ1-5
D gene: .
V gene: TRBV6-5
clone size: .
CDR3 protein: CASSQGGGGQPQHF
CDR3 DNA: TGTGCCAGCAGTCAGGGTGGTGGTGGTCAGCCCCAGCATTTT

J gene: TRBJ2-7
D gene: .
V gene: TRBV7-9
clone size: .
CDR3 protein: CASSFRGGYEQYF
CDR3 DNA: TGTGCCAGCAGCTTTCGAGGGGGATACGAGCAGTACTTC

J gene: TRBJ2-1
D gene: .
V gene: TRBV19
clone size: few
CDR3 protein: CASSKTVNNEQFF
CDR3 DNA: TGTGCCAGTAGTAAGACAGTTAACAATGAGCAGTTCTTC

J gene: TRBJ1-4
D gene: TRBD1
V gene: TRBV5-8
clone size: few
CDR3 protein: CASSLEGQGYEKLFF
CDR3 DNA: TGTGCCAGCAGCTTGGAGGGACAGGGGTATGAAAAACTGTTTTTT

J gene: TRBJ2-5
D gene: .
V gene: TRBV27
clone size: .
CDR3 protein: CASSLRREETQYF
CDR3 DNA: TGTGCCAGCAGTTTAAGGAGGGAAGAGACCCAGTACTTC

J gene: TRBJ2-5
D gene: .
V gene: TRBV5-6
clone size: .
CDR3 protein: CASSLPGVAETQYF
CDR3 DNA: TGTGCCAGCAGCTTGCCAGGGGTTGCAGAGACCCAGTACTTC

J gene: TRBJ2-1
D gene: .
V gene: TRBV5-1
clone size: .
CDR3 protein: CASRPSSDYNEQFF
CDR3 DNA: TGCGCCAGCAGGCCGTCCAGCGACTACAATGAGCAGTTCTTC

J gene: TRBJ2-7
D gene: TRBD1
V gene: TRBV5-6
clone size: .
CDR3 protein: CASSTGQGSLFPYEQYF
CDR3 DNA: TGTGCCAGCAGCACGGGACAGGGATCTTTATTCCCCTACGAGCAGTACTTC

J gene: TRBJ2-1
D gene: TRBD2
V gene: TRBV2
clone size: .
CDR3 protein: CASNSGASYNEQFF
CDR3 DNA: TGTGCCAGCAACAGCGGGGCTTCCTACAATGAGCAGTTCTTC

J gene: TRBJ2-7
D gene: .
V gene: TRBV4-1
clone size: .
CDR3 protein: CASSQESTAFYEQYF
CDR3 DNA: TGCGCCAGCAGCCAAGAGAGTACCGCATTCTACGAGCAGTACTTC